Sequencing of this T cell receptor beta chain was carried out in a study of esophageal squamous cell carcinoma under preoperative chemotherapy (dated by TCRdb to between 2017 and 2018). Looking at the study overall: In the study, TCR repertoires were profiled in both peripheral blood T cells and tumor-infiltrating lymphocytes. The study examined the effect of paclitaxel-nedaplatin chemotherapy on T-cell receptor repertoires in patients with esophageal squamous cell carcinoma. The cohort comprised roughly 5 patients with primary esophageal squamous cell carcinoma. Repertoires were compared between samples taken before and after paclitaxel-nedaplatin therapy.

According to the germline V gene, CDR1 reads LGHNT and CDR2 reads FRNRAP. The CDR3 extends over 13 residues, inclusive of both ends. Only CDR3 DNA remains: 39 bases, in frame from the first base. The V end loses 5 bases and the J end loses 4 bases, and a stretch of 11 bases separates them. Findings and caveats that apply to the study as a whole: Post-treatment tumor-infiltrating lymphocytes appeared to be derived in part from peripheral T cells migrating into the tumor, rather than solely from local clonal changes. A small cohort was used, with only 5 or 6 patients with esophageal squamous cell carcinoma being analyzed. A significant increase in TCR diversity was observed in peripheral T cells after chemotherapy, whereas no such increase was observed in tumor-infiltrating lymphocytes. Paclitaxel-nedaplatin therapy induced immediate and substantial clonotype frequency changes, with contraction more likely among abundant clones than amplification.

Receptor libraries were prepared by PCR. Sequencing was carried out with a HiSeq X Ten. TCR repertoires were characterized by high-throughput sequencing. In-frame beta chains were kept once TCRdb had trimmed the public reads at Q25 with fastp and called clones with MiXCR. All rows with the same CDR3 protein become a single entry with the most common DNA and genes. The sample table holds roughly 30,000 distinct CDR3 sequences, of which roughly 52% were seen once. The biggest ten clones account for 12% of the sample. The meaning of the sample's time point label: before preoperative PTX-NDP chemotherapy. Before surgery, patients were given paclitaxel-nedaplatin as preoperative chemotherapy. A note on this clonotype: There is no known antigen for this receptor. As the CDR3 is not closed by the conserved phenylalanine or tryptophan, this likely results from a read error.

The clonotype originates from a human donor with esophageal squamous cell carcinoma. The donor label of this sample is uncertain. Here the chain combines TRBV12-5 and TRBJ2-5, and TRBD1 may be the D gene, going by 6 matching bases. The sample was collected from a patient given preoperative chemotherapy. The CDR3 reads as follows: CASGVDRGETQYS. The DNA is as follows: TGTGCTAGTGGTGTGGACAGAGGAGAGACCCAGTACTCG.